This T cell receptor beta chain was found in a study of lymphopenia after photon versus proton radiotherapy. With respect to this clone: Its antigen is as yet unknown.

General study findings and limits: Larger post-nadir TCR diversity loss correlated inversely with survival in deceased patients. Only patients who died were analyzed for survival; proton advantage is unproven. Post-nadir diversity loss with photons came from oligoclonal expansion, particularly CD8+ Temra cells.

Method: immunoSEQ multiplex PCR; TCRdb's copy keeps in-frame clones and lacks some. The sample has about 19,000 clones; approximately 90% are singletons. Source: peripheral blood, taken from a patient treated with photon-based radiotherapy. The source of this sequence is a man aged 60 to 69 with pancreatic cancer.

The CDR3 loop is CASSPDWDGYGYTF. The CDR3 coding sequence is TGTGCCAGCAGCCCAGATTGGGACGGCTATGGCTACACCTTC. The chain employs TRBV5-4 and TRBJ1-2; the D gene is possibly TRBD1 (5 bases). The V gene lost 4 bases and the J gene lost 4 bases, with 14 bases spanning the gap. This CDR3 spans 14 amino acids. CDR1 is SGHNT, CDR2 YYREEE, per germline (reference sequence).